A single TCR beta chain is shown here with its context. Its antigen is still unknown. No quality values exist for individual bases; no much larger clone is one base distant. The study was a case-control design nested within a healthcare worker cohort in London, UK, with weekly nasopharyngeal swab PCR tests and blood sampling. Healthcare workers were enrolled in the week of the UK lockdown, from 23 to 31 March 2020, and were followed every week for up to roughly 15 weeks. This record comes from a study of early T cells in non-severe SARS-CoV-2 infection (dated by TCRdb to about 2021). Background for the entire study: Because TCR sequencing was done on bulk RNA from unsorted whole blood, the alpha and beta chains could not be paired. Overall results and qualifications from the work: Matching against VDJdb was skewed toward anti-spike CD8 responses, likely underestimated virus-specific expansions, and missed private and CD4 specificities.

The CDR3 covers 18 residues, taking in both the cysteine and the phenylalanine. Only CDR3 DNA is held: 54 bases, read in frame from base 1. Here V drops 6 bases and J drops 2 bases, and the junction holds 8 bases not matched to any gene. CDR1 is given as SNHLY and CDR2 as FYNNEI, both from the germline V gene. The library was built by means of 5' RACE. Instrument on record: NextSeq 500. Unique molecular identifiers were attached to individual cDNA molecules in the TCR library protocol so that sequencing error and PCR bias could be corrected. Sequencing covered both TCR alpha and beta chains, and within each sample the abundances of alpha and beta sequences were tightly co-correlated. On the authors' methods: Decombinator V4 was used to annotate the V gene, J gene and CDR3 of the TCR sequences. Expanded TCRs were defined as changing significantly between any two time points under a Poisson model with p below 0.0001. TCR abundances were normalised to the total number of TCRs sequenced per sample and were expressed as counts per million. MAIT TCRs were defined by TRAV1-2 paired with TRAJ12, TRAJ20 or TRAJ33, and iNKT TCRs by TRAV10 paired with TRAJ18. A search of VDJdb, accessed on 1 November 2021, was run for TCRs annotated to CMV, EBV and SARS-CoV-2, with TCRs annotated for multiple antigens excluded. TCRdb passed the public sequencing reads through fastp at Q25 and MiXCR, retaining productive beta sequences. CDR3 protein duplicates are merged, each entry listing the most common genes and DNA. Here the V and J calls rest on TCRdb's processing, not on the authors' analysis. The sample has about 100,000 distinct CDR3 sequences on record, 9.5% to 13% of them singletons. The ten largest clones represent 3% to 3.5% of the sample.

Source material: whole blood. This sequence uses TRBV2 and TRBJ2-6, and 12 junction bases match TRBD1. The receptor comes from an adult who was a healthcare worker with PCR-confirmed SARS-CoV-2 infection or an uninfected control (not recorded which). The nucleotide sequence is TGTGCCAGCAGCGTACCGGGACAGGGGGCTGCTGGGGCCAACGTCCTGACTTTC. Its translation reads: CASSVPGQGAAGANVLTF.